The text below deals with one T cell receptor (beta chain). No antigen is known for it. The sample contains more than one DNA sequence encoding this CDR3. The sample belongs to a study of PD-L1 blockade in urothelial cancer. Study as a whole: Patients went on atezolizumab at some point between 2012 and 2014, receiving 1,200 mg intravenously every 3 weeks. Blood underwent analysis 3 weeks (second dose) and 6 weeks after treatment began.

TCRdb's table, derived via immunoSEQ multiplex PCR, lists solely in-frame clones and lacks some. This table has 120,000 or so clones, more than 75% appearing once. The V segment lost 0 bases and the J segment 5 bases; nucleotides outside the gene matches: 2. Germline V gene sequence: CDR1 SGHRS, CDR2 YFSETQ. The CDR3 length is 16 residues. Study-wide results and limits: Pretreatment blood TCR clonality under the median forecast improved survival.

Time point indicated: peripheral blood 6 weeks after treatment start. All patients carried locally advanced or metastatic urothelial carcinoma. This TCR came from a man between 50 and 59 years old with urothelial cancer. This sample comprised PBMCs, obtained around atezolizumab (anti-PD-L1) treatment. The chain couples TRBV5-1 to TRBJ2-1; 13 nucleotides align to TRBD2. The CDR3 DNA reads as TGCGCCAGCAGCTTGGGGGGACTAGCGGGAAACAATGAGCAGTTCTTC. This sequence encodes CASSLGGLAGNNEQFF.